Described below is a single T cell receptor beta chain sequence and its context. The sample holds many counts of this clone. This receptor's antigen is unknown. No base quality information exists; no much larger clone differs at one position. From the germline V gene (reference sequence), CDR1 is MNHNY and CDR2 is SVGAGI. The CDR3 holds 15 amino acids from the cysteine to the phenylalanine. Just CDR3 DNA is preserved here, 45 bases in frame from base 1. The germline ends are 16 bases apart after V is trimmed by 5 bases and J by 3 bases. Healthy HIV-negative adults with no recently reported acute infections or vaccinations were included as donors. Every donor was a Caucasian adult residing in Nashville, Tennessee, USA. CD4+ T cells were enriched by magnetic negative selection, after which naive cells were positively selected on CD45RA and the negative fraction was taken as the memory subset. After blood collection by leukapheresis, PBMCs were isolated using Ficoll-Histopaque density gradient centrifugation and then cryopreserved in the vapor phase of liquid nitrogen. Analytical flow cytometry was used to check the purity and quantity of each magnetically sorted T cell population. Genomic DNA was isolated from each sorted fraction and quantified by UV absorbance on a Nanodrop 2000c.

The sample originates from a study of shared clonotypes between healthy human individuals (dated by TCRdb to the early 2020s). About the full investigation: The cohort comprised a couple of women and a few men aged 18 to 49 years. To estimate repertoire size and how much clonotypes are shared between individuals, the study performed deep sequencing of blood TCR repertoires from 4 to 6 healthy adults. To increase sequencing depth and limit assay-specific biases, TCR repertoire library preparation and sequencing were carried out by different laboratories using diverse techniques. Each donor's leukapheresis produced roughly between roughly 0.9 and 8.9 billion PBMCs. For each donor, CD4 naive and CD4 memory were each run on three plates, CD8 naive on two plates, and CD8 memory on one plate.

Using the deep immunoSEQ assay, multiplex PCR amplified TCR CDR3 regions from genomic DNA. Genomic DNA extracted from each cell subset was distributed evenly over all wells of several immunoSEQ 96-well plates, and each plate served as one replicate. Each replicate PCR for sorted subsets received around 200 ng genomic DNA, equal to tens of thousands of T cell genomes. Purified libraries were measured with a Qubit 3.0 fluorometer, size-checked on a Bioanalyzer 2100, and measured again with the KAPA Library Quantification kit. Every immunoSEQ 96-well plate was sequenced on a dedicated single-read 150-cycle Illumina NextSeq 550 flow cell. In the original analysis: The immunoSEQ output contained only junctional sequences without quality scores, so filtering could not match that applied to full-length reads. To assign V/J genes and CDR3, sequences were annotated against IMGT germline references using PyIR, a Python wrapper for IgBLAST v1.9. Reads were removed for weak V/J assignments (E-value above 1e-6), missing CDR3, stop codons, out-of-frame junctions, or ambiguous translated residues. V3J clonotypes were defined by identical inferred V gene, J gene, and CDR3 amino acid sequence. To compute the percentage overlap between repertoires, the number of shared unique clonotypes was divided by the size of the smaller repertoire. Repertoire richness was assessed with RTK rarefaction, the Chao1 estimator, and Recon v2.1 estimates of unobserved clonotypes. OLGA was used to compute generation probabilities for all TCRbeta clonotypes that the gDNA method yielded from a handful of donors. Sourced from immuneACCESS, this table was stored by TCRdb with only in-frame sequences that have V and J called. A share of the clones is absent; for the studies checked, an unresolved V gene accounts for under half, and the remainder has no known explanation. The DNA gave D and trimming, while V, J and clone size come from that table. This sample holds over 850,000 clones; 70% to 80% were observed only once. Approximately 0.5% of the sample goes to the ten largest clones.

Points the paper makes about the study in general: Estimated clonotype richness was generally larger for naive than for memory subsets. Higher generation probabilities were observed for clonotypes shared by all four sorted-subset donors than for non-shared clonotypes. Sampling was limited to blood, and TCR repertoires in tissue likely differ from TCR repertoires in blood. The genetic and exposure-history diversity represented was limited by the small number of donors. Sharing across several donors was observed for roughly 5% of naive CD4, 3% to 3.5% of naive CD8, over 2% of memory CD4, and about 0.38% of memory CD8 clonotypes. Incomplete sequencing was indicated by rarefaction of sorted-subset datasets, despite the large sequencing depth. Pairwise subsampling led to the expectation that sequencing depth would affect the degree of clonotype sharing among donors.

The source is a man between 18 and 29 years old in good health. Some clones in this sample may be carry-over from other donors' samples. Sequences were obtained from memory CD4+ T cells from PBMCs. This specimen's cell subset or site label, interpreted: CD45RA-negative fraction. The chain is made from TRBV6-6 and TRBJ1-2, and perhaps TRBD1 as D gene, on 5 matching bases. The base sequence is TGTGCCAGCAGTAGCACGAGGGGTAGGGACTATGGCTACACCTTC. This yields the protein CASSSTRGRDYGYTF.